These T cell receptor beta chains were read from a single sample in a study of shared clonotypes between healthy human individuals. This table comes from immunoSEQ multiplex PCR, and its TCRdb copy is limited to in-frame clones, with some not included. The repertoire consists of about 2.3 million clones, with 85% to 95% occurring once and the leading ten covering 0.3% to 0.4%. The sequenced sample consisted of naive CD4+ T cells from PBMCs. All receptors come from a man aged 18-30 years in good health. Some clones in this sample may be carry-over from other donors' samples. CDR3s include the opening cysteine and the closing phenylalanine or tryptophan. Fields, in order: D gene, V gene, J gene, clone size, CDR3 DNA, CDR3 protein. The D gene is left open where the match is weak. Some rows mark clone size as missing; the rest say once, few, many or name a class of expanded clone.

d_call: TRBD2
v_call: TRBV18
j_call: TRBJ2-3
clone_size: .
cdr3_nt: TGTGCCAGCTCACTCTATGCCGCTAGCGGGGGCACAGATACGCAGTATTTT
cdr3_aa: CASSLYAASGGTDTQYF

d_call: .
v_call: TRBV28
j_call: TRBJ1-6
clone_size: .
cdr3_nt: TGTGCCAGCATAAAGGGGTTGGATTCACCCCTCCACTTT
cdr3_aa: CASIKGLDSPLHF

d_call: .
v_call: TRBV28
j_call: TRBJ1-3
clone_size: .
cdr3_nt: TGTGCCAGCCGTCTTGGCGGATCATCCGGAAACACCATATATTTT
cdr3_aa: CASRLGGSSGNTIYF

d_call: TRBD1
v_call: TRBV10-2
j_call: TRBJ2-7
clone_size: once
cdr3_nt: TGCGCCAGCAGCGGGGACAGGTGGGCCTACGAGCAGTACTTC
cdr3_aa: CASSGDRWAYEQYF

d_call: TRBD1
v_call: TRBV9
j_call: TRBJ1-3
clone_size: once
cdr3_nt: TGTGCCAGCAGCGTAGTGGCCAGCAGGGGGCCCGGAAACACCATATATTTT
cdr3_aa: CASSVVASRGPGNTIYF

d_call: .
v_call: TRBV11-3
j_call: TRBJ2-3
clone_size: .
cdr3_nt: TGTGCCAGCAGCCCTTCTAGCAGTAGCACAGATACGCAGTATTTT
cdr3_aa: CASSPSSSSTDTQYF

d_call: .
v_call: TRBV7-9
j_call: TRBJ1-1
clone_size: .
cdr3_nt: TGTGCCAGCAGCTTATCTGAGGATTCACAGGACACTGAAGCTTTCTTT
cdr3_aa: CASSLSEDSQDTEAFF

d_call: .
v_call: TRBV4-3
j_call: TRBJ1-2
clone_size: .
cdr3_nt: TGCGCCAGCAGCCAAGATCGGCTTCGCTACACCTTC
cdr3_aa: CASSQDRLRYTF

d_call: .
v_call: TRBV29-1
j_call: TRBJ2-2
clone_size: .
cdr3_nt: TGCAGCGTCGTACTAGCCCCAGTGGGGTACACCGGGGAGCTGTTTTTT
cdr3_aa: CSVVLAPVGYTGELFF

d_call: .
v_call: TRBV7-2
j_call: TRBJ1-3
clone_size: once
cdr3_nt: TGTGCCAGCAGCCCAGGCTTCTCTGGAAACACCATATATTTT
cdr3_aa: CASSPGFSGNTIYF

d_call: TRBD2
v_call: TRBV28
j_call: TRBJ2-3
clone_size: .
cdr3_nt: TGTGCCAGCACCATGACGGGGGGTAGGGAGACAGATACGCAGTATTTT
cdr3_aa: CASTMTGGRETDTQYF

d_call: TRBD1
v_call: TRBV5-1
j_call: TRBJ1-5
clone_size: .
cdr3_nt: TGCGCCAGCAGTCCGACAGGGGATAGTTCTCAGCCCCAGCATTTT
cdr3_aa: CASSPTGDSSQPQHF

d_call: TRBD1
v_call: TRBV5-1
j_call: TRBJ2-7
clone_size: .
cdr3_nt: TGCGCCAGCAGCGGCGGACAGGAACGCTACGAGCAGTACTTC
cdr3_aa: CASSGGQERYEQYF

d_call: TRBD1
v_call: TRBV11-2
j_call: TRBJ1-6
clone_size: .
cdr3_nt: TGTGCCAGCAGCTTACTTGGACAGGGTAATTCACCCCTCCACTTT
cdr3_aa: CASSLLGQGNSPLHF